This TCR beta chain appears in the sequencing data of a study of metastatic and nonmetastatic thyroid tumors (dated by TCRdb to the early 2020s). Notes on the research overall: Repertoires from peripheral blood and from tumor or nodule tissue samples of malignant and benign thyroid patients were compared.

CDR1 and CDR2, looked up from the germline V gene, are SGHTA and FQGNSA. Measured from the cysteine to the phenylalanine, the CDR3 is 15 residues long. The sequence is cut down to CDR3 DNA, 45 bases in frame from base 1. V is clipped by 1 base and J by 0 bases, and the sequence between their germline boundaries is 9 bases long. Before undergoing thyroid surgery, none of the patients had been given any kind of treatment. The study retrospectively analysed patient clinical samples collected from the early 2010s to the late 2010s using T-cell receptor beta sequencing. This clone registers as medium-sized (0.01 to 0.1%) within its sample. No antigen is known for it. The record has no base qualities; no much larger clone is one base away. The library was built by means of PCR. Data came from an Illumina HiSeq 4000. High-throughput sequencing was used to profile the CDR3 region of the TCR beta-chain in every patient. The study's processing was this. Drawing on CDR3 differences between clinicopathological groups, the researchers built a classifier meant to tell apart patients with distant-metastatic papillary thyroid cancer. The Shannon index was used to measure repertoire diversity, and the Morisita-Horn index was used to measure how similar tumor and blood repertoires were. TCRdb's own reprocessing of the public reads used fastp at Q25 and MiXCR and kept productive beta chains. TCRdb, not the authors, supplied the V and J calls. This sample is represented by about 16,000 clones; under 30% of them were singletons. The ten largest make up approximately 15% of the sample.

Study-level results and caveats: TCR beta diversity was reported as significantly higher in malignant tumors than in benign nodules, in both blood and tumor samples.

The sequence came from a female donor with papillary thyroid cancer or a benign thyroid nodule (not recorded which). Some clones in this sample may be carry-over from other donors' samples. The source material was adjacent normal tissue. This receptor chain uses TRBV7-2 and TRBJ1-2; a tentative D match to TRBD1 spans 6 bases. The sequence in DNA is TGTGCCAGCAGCTTAGATGGGACACCTAACTATGGCTACACCTTC. It encodes CASSLDGTPNYGYTF.